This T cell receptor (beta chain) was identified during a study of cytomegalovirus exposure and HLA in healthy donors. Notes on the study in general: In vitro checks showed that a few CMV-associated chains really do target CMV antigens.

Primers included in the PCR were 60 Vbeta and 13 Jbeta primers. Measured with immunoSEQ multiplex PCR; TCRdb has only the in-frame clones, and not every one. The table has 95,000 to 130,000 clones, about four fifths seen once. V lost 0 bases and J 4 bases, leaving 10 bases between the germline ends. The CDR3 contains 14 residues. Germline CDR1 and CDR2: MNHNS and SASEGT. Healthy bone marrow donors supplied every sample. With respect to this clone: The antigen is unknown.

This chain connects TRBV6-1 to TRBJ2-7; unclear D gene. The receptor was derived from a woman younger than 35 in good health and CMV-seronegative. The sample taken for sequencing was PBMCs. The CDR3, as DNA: TGTGCCAGCAGTGAAGCGCAACCGACTTACGAGCAGTACTTC. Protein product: CASSEAQPTYEQYF.